This is a list of T cell receptor beta chains from one sample in a study of graft-versus-host responses after intestinal transplantation. No antigens are known for them. Sequencing was performed with immunoSEQ multiplex PCR; in TCRdb, only in-frame clones are kept and a portion is missing. The profile shows approximately 130,000 clones, roughly nine tenths of them singletons. The sequencing used unstimulated CD4+ T cells sorted from spleen or lymph node cells, collected before intestinal transplant. These receptors were taken from a human donor who received an intestinal transplant. CDR3s include the opening cysteine and the closing phenylalanine or tryptophan. A D gene is named only where the DNA matches it firmly. Clone size is shown for a subset of rows, as once, few, many or a class of expanded clone.

size	V	J	D	DNA	CDR3
few	TRBV19	TRBJ1-3	.	TGTGCCAGTAATACAGGAAACACCATATATTTT	CASNTGNTIYF
.	TRBV6-6	TRBJ1-2	.	TGTGCCAGCAGAAACGTGGGGGGACCCCTTAACTATGGCTACACCTTC	CASRNVGGPLNYGYTF
.	TRBV6-6	TRBJ2-7	.	TGTGCCAGCAGTTTCGGCCCCTACGAGCAGTACTTC	CASSFGPYEQYF
.	TRBV5-1	TRBJ2-1	TRBD2	TGCGCCAGCAGCGGGCCGACTAGCGGGGGGGGCAATGAGCAGTTCTTC	CASSGPTSGGGNEQFF
.	TRBV11-3	TRBJ1-3	.	TGTGCCAGCAGCTTGGGGACGGCTGGAAACACCATATATTTT	CASSLGTAGNTIYF
once	TRBV4-1	TRBJ2-3	TRBD2	TGCGCCAGCAGCCTAACTAGCGGGGGGGCCCCGTATACGCAGTATTTT	CASSLTSGGAPYTQYF
few	TRBV4-1	TRBJ2-7	.	TGCGCCAGCAGCCAAGTGGGGGGCCTGAACTACGAGCAGTACTTC	CASSQVGGLNYEQYF
.	TRBV5-4	TRBJ1-2	.	TGTGCCAGCAGCTTGGGTGGCGGACCTAACTATGGCTACACCTTC	CASSLGGGPNYGYTF
.	TRBV7-3	TRBJ2-3	.	TGTGCCAGCAGCTTATCGGGGCCGGGGACAGATACGCAGTATTTT	CASSLSGPGTDTQYF
.	TRBV5-1	TRBJ1-2	TRBD1	TGCGCCAGCAGCTTGACAGGGGACTATGGCTACACCTTC	CASSLTGDYGYTF
.	TRBV25-1	TRBJ1-1	TRBD1	TGTGCCAGCGTGCCCGGGACAGCGAACACTGAAGCTTTCTTT	CASVPGTANTEAFF
few	TRBV18	TRBJ2-7	TRBD1	TGTGCCAGCTCACCAGGGACAGGGGTATACGAGCAGTACTTC	CASSPGTGVYEQYF
.	TRBV10-3	TRBJ1-1	.	TGTGCCATCAGTGAGTTAAGGGGAGGAGGGTCTGAAGCTTTCTTT	CAISELRGGGSEAFF
once	TRBV7-9	TRBJ2-2	TRBD2	TGTGCCAGCGGTGGAGCGGGGATATCGAACACCGGGGAGCTGTTTTTT	CASGGAGISNTGELFF
.	TRBV7-9	TRBJ1-1	.	TGTGCCAGCAGCCGTTTAGACGGCACTGAAGCTTTCTTT	CASSRLDGTEAFF
once	TRBV25-1	TRBJ2-5	.	TGTGCCAGCCGACACAGAGAGACCCAGTACTTC	CASRHRETQYF
.	TRBV19	TRBJ2-1	TRBD2	TGTGCCAGTAGTATAGGGGGGGGTGCCTACAATGAGCAGTTCTTC	CASSIGGGAYNEQFF
.	TRBV10-3	TRBJ2-7	TRBD2	TGTGCCATCAGTGGATCTAGCGGGGGGATCTACGAGCAGTACTTC	CAISGSSGGIYEQYF
.	TRBV5-1	TRBJ1-1	.	TGCGCCAGCAGCTCCAGGGGGAACACTGAAGCTTTCTTT	CASSSRGNTEAFF
.	TRBV15	TRBJ2-2	.	TGTGCCACCAGCATTTCGAACACCGGGGAGCTGTTTTTT	CATSISNTGELFF
once	TRBV19	TRBJ1-4	.	TGTGCCAGTAGTGGTCGGCAGGGGATGTCTGCAACTAATGAAAAACTGTTTTTT	CASSGRQGMSATNEKLFF
.	TRBV7-9	TRBJ2-7	.	TGTGCCAGCAGCGTCTCGACGGATTACGAGCAGTACTTC	CASSVSTDYEQYF
.	TRBV5-6	TRBJ1-1	.	TGTGCCAGCAGCTTTAAACGTAGTGAAGCTTTCTTT	CASSFKRSEAFF
.	TRBV5-4	TRBJ2-5	.	TGTGCCAGCAGCTTGGTAGGGTCGGAGACCCAGTACTTC	CASSLVGSETQYF
once	TRBV27	TRBJ2-6	.	TGTGCCAGCAGTCCTTCCAGCCACCCAACAGTCCTGACTTTC	CASSPSSHPTVLTF
once	TRBV4-1	TRBJ1-4	.	TGCGCCAGCAGCCAAATTTCCCTGGGAAAACTGTTTTTT	CASSQISLGKLFF
.	TRBV9	TRBJ2-7	TRBD1	TGTGCCAGCAGCGTACCCCGAAGGACAGGGCCCAACGAGCAGTACTTC	CASSVPRRTGPNEQYF
.	TRBV5-4	TRBJ2-1	TRBD2	TGTGCCAGCAGCTTGAGACTAGCGGGGCTAGGAGATGAGCAGTTCTTC	CASSLRLAGLGDEQFF
.	TRBV2	TRBJ1-1	.	TGTGCCAGCAGTGATATGGGGGCGAACACTGAAGCTTTCTTT	CASSDMGANTEAFF
few	TRBV4-2	TRBJ1-2	.	TGTGCCAGCAGCCCGGGGGGAGGGACTAACTATGGCTACACCTTC	CASSPGGGTNYGYTF
.	TRBV5-1	TRBJ2-5	.	TGCGCCAGCAGCTTGGCAGGGCCCGCGAGAGAGACCCAGTACTTC	CASSLAGPARETQYF
.	TRBV5-1	TRBJ1-2	.	TGCGCCAGCAGCCCGACATCAGGGACCTATGGCTACACCTTC	CASSPTSGTYGYTF
.	TRBV7-2	TRBJ1-5	.	TGTGCCAGCAGCCGACGAGAAAATCAGCCCCAGCATTTT	CASSRRENQPQHF